This entry is about one TCR beta chain. The data belong to a study of blood T cell repertoires in COVID-19. Across the whole study: Sites across the United States, Italy and Spain contributed samples from acute and convalescent COVID-19. In each case, the material was cDNA or gDNA derived from T cells, B-cell-depleted T cells, or PBMCs.

As handled by the study authors: Reference gene primer amplification in the assay estimated nucleated cell counts. Measured with immunoSEQ multiplex PCR; TCRdb has only the in-frame clones, and not every one. V, J and clone size are taken as reported in that table, and D and trimming were inferred from the DNA itself. In the table there are roughly 120,000 clones, approximately 80% of which are singletons. Sequences were obtained from peripheral blood. This clonotype originated in a human donor in a cohort sampled during active COVID-19.

Here the CDR3 reads CAWSVRGDGYTF. CDR3 nucleotide sequence: TGTGCCTGGAGTGTTAGGGGTGATGGCTACACCTTC. The gene calls are TRBV30 and TRBJ1-2; TRBD1 is a possible D gene (5 bases). CDR1 and CDR2 (germline): GTSNPN, SVGIG (reference sequence). V was clipped by 0 bases and J by 6 bases, with 8 bases between them. The CDR3 is 12 residues long. Looking up the rest from reference TRBV30 and TRBJ1-2 gives the full variable domain: SQTIHQWPATLVQPVGSPLSLECTVEGTSNPNLYWYRQAAGRGLQLLFYSVGIGQISSEVPQNLSASRPQDRQFILSSKKLLLSDSGFYLCAWSVRGDGYTFGSGTRLTVV.